One TCR beta chain is described in this entry. With 5 bases removed from V and 5 bases from J, the gap between germline ends came to 15 bases. Germline-derived CDR1 and CDR2 are MDHEN and SYDVKM. This CDR3 spans 14 amino acids. The data were obtained in a study of blood T cell repertoires in COVID-19. Study as a whole: The United States, Italy and Spain supplied acute and convalescent COVID-19 samples.

Libraries were prepared by immunoSEQ multiplex PCR; TCRdb keeps only in-frame clonotypes and omits some of them. This sample yields about 68,000 clones, of which 80% to 90% are seen a single time; 2% to 2.5% belongs to the top ten. Input material: peripheral blood. The TCR originated in a human donor in a cohort sampled during active COVID-19. The chain employs TRBV28 and TRBJ1-1; D unresolved. The DNA for the CDR3 is TGTGCCAGCAGTACGCGGGCAGTGAGGACTGAAGCTTTCTTT. Translating it yields CASSTRAVRTEAFF.